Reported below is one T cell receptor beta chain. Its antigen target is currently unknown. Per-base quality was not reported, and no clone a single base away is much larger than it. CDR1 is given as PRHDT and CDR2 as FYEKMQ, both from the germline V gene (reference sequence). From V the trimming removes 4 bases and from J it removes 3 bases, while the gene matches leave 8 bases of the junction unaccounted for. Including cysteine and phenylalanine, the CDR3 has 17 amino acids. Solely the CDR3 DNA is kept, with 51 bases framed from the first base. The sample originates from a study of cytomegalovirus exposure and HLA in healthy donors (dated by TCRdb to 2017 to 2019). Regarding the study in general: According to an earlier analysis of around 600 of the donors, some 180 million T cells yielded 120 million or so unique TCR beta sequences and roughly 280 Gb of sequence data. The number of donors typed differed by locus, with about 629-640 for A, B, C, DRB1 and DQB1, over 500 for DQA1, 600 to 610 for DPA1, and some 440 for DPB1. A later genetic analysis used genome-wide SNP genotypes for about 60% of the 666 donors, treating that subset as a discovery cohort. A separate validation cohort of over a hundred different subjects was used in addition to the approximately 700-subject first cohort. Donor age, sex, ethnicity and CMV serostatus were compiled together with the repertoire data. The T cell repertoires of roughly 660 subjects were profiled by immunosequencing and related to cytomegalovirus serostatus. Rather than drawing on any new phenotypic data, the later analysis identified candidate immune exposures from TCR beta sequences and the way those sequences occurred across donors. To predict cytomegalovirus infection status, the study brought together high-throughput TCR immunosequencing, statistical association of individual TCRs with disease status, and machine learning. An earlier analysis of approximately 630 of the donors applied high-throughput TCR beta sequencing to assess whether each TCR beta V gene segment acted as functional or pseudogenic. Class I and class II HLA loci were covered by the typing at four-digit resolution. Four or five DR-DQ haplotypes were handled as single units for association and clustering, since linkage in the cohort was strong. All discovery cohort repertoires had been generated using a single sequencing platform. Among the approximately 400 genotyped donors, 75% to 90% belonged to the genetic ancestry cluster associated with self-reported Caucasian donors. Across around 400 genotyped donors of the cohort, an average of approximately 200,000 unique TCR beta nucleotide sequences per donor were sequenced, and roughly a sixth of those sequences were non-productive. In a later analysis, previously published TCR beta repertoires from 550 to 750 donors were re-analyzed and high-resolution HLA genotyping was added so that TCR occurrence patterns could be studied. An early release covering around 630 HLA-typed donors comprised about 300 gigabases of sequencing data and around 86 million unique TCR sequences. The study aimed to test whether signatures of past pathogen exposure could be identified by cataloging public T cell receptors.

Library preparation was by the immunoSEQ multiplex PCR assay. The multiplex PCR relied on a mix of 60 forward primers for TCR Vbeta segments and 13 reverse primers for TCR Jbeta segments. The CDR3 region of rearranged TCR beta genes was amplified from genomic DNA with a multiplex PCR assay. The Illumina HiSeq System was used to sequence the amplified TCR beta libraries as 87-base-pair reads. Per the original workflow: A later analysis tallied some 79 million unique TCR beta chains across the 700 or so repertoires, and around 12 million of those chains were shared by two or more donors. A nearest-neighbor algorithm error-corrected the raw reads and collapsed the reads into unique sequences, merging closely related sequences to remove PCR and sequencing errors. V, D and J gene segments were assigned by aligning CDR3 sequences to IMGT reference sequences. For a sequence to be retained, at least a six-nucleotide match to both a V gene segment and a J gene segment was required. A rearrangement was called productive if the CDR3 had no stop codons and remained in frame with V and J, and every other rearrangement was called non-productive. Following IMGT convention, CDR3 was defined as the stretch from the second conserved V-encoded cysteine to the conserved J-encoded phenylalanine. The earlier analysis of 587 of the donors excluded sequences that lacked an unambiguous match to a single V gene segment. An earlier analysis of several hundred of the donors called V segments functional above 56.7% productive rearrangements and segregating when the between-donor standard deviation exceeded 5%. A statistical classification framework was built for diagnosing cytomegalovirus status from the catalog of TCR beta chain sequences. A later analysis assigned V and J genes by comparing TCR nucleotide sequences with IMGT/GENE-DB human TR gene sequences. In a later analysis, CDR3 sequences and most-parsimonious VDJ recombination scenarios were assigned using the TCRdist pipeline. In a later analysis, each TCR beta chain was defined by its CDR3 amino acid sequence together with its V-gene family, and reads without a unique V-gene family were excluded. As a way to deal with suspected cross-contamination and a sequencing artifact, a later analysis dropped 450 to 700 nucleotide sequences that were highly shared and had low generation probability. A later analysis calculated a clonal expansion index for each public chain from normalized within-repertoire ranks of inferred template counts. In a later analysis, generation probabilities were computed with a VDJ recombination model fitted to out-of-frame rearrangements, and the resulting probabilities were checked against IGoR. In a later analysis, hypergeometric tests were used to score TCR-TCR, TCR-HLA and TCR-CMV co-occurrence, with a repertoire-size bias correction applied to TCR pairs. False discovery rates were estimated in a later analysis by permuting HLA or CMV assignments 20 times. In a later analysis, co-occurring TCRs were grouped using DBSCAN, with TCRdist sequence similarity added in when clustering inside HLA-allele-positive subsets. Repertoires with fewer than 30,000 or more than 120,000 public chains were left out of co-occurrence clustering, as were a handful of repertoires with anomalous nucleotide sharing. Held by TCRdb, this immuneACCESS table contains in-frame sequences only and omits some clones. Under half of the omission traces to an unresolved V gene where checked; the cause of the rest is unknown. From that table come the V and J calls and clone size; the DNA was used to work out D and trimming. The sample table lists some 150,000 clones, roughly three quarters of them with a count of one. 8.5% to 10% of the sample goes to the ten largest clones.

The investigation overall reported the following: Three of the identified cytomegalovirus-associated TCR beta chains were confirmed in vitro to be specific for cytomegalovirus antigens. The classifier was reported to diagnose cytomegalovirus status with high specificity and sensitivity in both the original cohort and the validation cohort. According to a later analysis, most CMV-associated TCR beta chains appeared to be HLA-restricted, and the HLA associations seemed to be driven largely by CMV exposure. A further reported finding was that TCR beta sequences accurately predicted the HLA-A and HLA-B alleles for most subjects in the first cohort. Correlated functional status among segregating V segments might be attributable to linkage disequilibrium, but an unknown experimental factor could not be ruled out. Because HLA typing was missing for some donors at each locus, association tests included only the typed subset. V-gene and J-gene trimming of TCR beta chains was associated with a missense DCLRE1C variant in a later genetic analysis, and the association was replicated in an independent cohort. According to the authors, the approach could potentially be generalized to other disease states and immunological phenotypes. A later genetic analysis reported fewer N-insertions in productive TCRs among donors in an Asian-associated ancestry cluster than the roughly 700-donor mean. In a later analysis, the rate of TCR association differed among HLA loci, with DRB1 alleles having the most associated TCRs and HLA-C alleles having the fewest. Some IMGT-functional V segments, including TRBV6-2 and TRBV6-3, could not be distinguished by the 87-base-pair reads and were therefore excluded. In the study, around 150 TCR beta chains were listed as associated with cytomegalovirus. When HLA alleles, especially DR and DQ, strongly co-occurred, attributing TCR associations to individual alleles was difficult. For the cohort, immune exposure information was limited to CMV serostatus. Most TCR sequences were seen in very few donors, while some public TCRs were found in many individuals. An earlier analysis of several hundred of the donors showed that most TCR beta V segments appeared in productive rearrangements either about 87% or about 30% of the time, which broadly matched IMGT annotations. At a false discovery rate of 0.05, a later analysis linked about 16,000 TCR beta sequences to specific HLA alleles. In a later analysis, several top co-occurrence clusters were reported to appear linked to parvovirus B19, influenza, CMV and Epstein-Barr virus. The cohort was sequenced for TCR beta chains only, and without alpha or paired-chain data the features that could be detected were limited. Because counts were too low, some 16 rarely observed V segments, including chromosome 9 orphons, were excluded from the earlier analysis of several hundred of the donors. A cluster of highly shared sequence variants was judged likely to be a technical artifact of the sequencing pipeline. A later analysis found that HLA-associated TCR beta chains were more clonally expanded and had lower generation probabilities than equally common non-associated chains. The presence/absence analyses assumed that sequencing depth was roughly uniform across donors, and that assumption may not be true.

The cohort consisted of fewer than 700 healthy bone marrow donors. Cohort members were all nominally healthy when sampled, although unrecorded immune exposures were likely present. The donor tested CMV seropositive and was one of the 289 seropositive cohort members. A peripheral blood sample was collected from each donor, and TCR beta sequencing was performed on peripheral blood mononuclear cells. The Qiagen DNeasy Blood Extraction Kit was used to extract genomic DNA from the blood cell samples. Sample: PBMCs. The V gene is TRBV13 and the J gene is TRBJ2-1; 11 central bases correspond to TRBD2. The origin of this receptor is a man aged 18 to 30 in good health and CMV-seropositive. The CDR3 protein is CASSSKLAGEFYNEQFF. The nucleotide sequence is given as TGTGCCAGCAGCTCAAAACTAGCGGGAGAGTTCTACAATGAGCAGTTCTTC.